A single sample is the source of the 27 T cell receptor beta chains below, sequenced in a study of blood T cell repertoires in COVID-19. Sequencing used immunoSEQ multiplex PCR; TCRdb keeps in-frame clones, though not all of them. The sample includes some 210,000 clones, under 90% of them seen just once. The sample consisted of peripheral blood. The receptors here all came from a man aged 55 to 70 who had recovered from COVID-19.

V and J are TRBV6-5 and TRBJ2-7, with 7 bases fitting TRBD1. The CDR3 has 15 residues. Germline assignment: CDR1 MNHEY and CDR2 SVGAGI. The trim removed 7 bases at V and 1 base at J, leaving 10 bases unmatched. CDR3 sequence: CASTLRDSSSYEQYF. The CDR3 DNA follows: TGTGCCAGCACCCTCCGGGACAGCAGTTCCTACGAGCAGTACTTC.

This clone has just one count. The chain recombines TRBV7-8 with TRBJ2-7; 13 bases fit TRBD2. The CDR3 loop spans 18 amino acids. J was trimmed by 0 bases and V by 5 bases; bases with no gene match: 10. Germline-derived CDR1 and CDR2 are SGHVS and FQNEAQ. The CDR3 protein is CASSLGLAGVPLSYEQYF. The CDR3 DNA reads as TGTGCCAGCAGCCTTGGACTAGCGGGAGTTCCCCTCTCCTACGAGCAGTACTTC.

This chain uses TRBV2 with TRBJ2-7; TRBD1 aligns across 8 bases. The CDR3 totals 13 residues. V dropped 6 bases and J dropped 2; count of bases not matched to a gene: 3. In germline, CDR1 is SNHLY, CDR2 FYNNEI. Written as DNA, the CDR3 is TGTGCCAGCAGGTTACAGGGGGCCTACGAGCAGTACTTC. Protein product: CASRLQGAYEQYF.

The CDR3 is CASSVTTGMNTEAFF. The DNA for the CDR3 is TGTGCCAGCAGCGTAACGACAGGAATGAACACTGAAGCTTTCTTT. The V call is TRBV9, the J call TRBJ1-1; TRBD1 is a possible D gene (6 bases). V lost 1 base, J lost 0 bases, and 10 bases lay in between. This CDR3 comprises 15 residues. Germline V gene lookup returns CDR1 SGDLS and CDR2 YYNGEE.

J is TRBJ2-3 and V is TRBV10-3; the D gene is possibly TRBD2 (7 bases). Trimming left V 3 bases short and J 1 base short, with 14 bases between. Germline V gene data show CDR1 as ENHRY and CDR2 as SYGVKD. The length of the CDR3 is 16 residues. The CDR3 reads CAISDLQGRGTDTQYF. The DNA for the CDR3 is TGTGCCATCAGTGATCTCCAGGGGAGGGGCACAGATACGCAGTATTTT.

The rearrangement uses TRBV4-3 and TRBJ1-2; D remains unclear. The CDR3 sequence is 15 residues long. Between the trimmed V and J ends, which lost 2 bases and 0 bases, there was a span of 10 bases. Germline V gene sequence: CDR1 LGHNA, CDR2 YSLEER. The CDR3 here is CASSQLEAANYGYTF. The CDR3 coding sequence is TGCGCCAGCAGCCAACTAGAGGCGGCTAACTATGGCTACACCTTC.

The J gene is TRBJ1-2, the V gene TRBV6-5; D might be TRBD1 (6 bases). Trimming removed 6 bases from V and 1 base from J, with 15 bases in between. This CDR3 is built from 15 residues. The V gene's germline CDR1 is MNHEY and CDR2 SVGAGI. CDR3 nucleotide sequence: TGTGCCAGCAGCAGGGCGGCAGGGGATAACTATGGCTACACCTTC. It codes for CASSRAAGDNYGYTF.

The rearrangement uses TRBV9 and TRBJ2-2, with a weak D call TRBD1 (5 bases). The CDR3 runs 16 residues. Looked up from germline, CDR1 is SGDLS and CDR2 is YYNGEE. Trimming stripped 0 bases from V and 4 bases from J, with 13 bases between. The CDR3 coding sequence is TGTGCCAGCAGCGTAGGTACAGGCCTGAGCACCGGGGAGCTGTTTTTT. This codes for CASSVGTGLSTGELFF. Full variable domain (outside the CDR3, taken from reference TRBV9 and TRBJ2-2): DSGVTQTPKHLITATGQRVTLRCSPRSGDLSVYWYQQSLDQGLQFLIQYYNGEERAKGNILERFSAQQFPDLHSELNLSSLELGDSALYFCASSVGTGLSTGELFFGEGSRLTVL.

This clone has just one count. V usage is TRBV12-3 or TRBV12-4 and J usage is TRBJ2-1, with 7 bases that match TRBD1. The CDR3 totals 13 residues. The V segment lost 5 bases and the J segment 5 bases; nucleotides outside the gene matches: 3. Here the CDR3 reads CASSRDSNNEQFF. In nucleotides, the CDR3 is TGTGCCAGCAGTCGGGACAGTAACAATGAGCAGTTCTTC.

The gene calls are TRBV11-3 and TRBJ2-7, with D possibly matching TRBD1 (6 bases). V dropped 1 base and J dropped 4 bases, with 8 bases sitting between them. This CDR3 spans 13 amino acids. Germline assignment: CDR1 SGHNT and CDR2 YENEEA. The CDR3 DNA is TGTGCCAGCAGCTTAGGGACAGAGTACGAGCAGTACTTC. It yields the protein CASSLGTEYEQYF.

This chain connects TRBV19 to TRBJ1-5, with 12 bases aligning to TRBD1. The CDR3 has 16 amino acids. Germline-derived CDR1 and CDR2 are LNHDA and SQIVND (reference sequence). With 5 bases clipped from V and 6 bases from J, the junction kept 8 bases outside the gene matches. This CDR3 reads CASSPRDRGLGQPQHF. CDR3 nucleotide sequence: TGTGCCAGTAGTCCCCGGGACAGGGGGCTCGGTCAGCCCCAGCATTTT. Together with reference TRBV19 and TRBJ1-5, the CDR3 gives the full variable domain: DGGITQSPKYLFRKEGQNVTLSCEQNLNHDAMYWYRQDPGQGLRLIYYSQIVNDFQKGDIAEGYSVSREKKESFPLTVTSAQKNPTAFYLCASSPRDRGLGQPQHFGDGTRLSIL.

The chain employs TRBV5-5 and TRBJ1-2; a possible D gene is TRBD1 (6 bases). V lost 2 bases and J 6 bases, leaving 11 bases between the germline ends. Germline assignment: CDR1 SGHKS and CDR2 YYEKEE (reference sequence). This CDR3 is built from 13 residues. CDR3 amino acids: CASSFWQGHGYTF. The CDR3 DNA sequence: TGTGCCAGCAGCTTCTGGCAGGGGCATGGCTACACCTTC.

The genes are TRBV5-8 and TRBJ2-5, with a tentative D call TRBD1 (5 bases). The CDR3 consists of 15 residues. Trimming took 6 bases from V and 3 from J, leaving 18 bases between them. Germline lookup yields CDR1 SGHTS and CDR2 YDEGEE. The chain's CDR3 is CASNLQGATKETQYF. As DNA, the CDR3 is TGTGCCAGCAACCTGCAAGGGGCCACCAAAGAGACCCAGTACTTC.

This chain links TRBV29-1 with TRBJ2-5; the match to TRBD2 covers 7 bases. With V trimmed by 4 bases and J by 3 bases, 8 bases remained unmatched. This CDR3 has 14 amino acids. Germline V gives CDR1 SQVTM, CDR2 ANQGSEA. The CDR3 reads CSVVAGLGEETQYF. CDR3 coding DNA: TGCAGCGTTGTAGCGGGCCTTGGGGAAGAGACCCAGTACTTC.

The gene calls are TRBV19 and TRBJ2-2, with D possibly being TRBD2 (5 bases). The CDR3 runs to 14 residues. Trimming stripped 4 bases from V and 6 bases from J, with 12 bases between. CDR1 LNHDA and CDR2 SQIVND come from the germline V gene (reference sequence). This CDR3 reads CASSTTSSSGELFF. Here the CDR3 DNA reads TGTGCCAGTAGTACAACTAGTTCTTCCGGGGAGCTGTTTTTT.

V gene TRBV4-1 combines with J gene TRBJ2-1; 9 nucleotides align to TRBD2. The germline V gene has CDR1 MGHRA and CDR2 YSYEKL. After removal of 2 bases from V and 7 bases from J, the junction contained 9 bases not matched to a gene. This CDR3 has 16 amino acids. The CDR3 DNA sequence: TGCGCCAGCAGCCAATTCACTGCGGGAGGGTTAAATGAGCAGTTCTTC. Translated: CASSQFTAGGLNEQFF.

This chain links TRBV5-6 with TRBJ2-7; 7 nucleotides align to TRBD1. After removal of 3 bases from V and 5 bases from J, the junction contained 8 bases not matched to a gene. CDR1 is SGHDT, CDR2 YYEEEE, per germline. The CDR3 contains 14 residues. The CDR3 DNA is TGTGCCAGCAGCTCCCCGGGACAGATGAACGAGCAGTACTTC. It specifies CASSSPGQMNEQYF.

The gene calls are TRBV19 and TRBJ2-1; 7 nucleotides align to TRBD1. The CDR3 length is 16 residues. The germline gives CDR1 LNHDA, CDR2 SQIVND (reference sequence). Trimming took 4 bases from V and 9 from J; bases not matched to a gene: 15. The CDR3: CASSTKTGAPLGEQFF. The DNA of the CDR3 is TGTGCCAGTAGTACCAAAACAGGGGCCCCCCTAGGTGAGCAGTTCTTC.

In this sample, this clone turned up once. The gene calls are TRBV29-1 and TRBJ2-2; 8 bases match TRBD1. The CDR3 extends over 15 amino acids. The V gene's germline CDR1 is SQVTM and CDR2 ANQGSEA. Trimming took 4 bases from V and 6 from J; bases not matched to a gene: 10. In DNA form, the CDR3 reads TGCAGCGTTGGGGCAGACAGGGGACCGTCCGGGGAGCTGTTTTTT. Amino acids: CSVGADRGPSGELFF.

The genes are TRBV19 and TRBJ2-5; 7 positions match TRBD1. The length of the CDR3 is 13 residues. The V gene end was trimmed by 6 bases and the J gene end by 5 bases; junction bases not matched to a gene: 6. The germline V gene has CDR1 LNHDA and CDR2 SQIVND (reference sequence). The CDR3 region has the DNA TGTGCCAGTAGCCCTACAGGGGTGGAGACCCAGTACTTC. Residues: CASSPTGVETQYF.

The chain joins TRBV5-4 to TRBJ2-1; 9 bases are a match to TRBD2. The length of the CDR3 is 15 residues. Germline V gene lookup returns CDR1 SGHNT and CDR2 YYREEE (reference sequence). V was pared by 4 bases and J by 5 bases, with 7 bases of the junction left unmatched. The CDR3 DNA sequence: TGTGCCAGCAGCCTCATTAGCGGGGGCAACAATGAGCAGTTCTTC. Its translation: CASSLISGGNNEQFF.

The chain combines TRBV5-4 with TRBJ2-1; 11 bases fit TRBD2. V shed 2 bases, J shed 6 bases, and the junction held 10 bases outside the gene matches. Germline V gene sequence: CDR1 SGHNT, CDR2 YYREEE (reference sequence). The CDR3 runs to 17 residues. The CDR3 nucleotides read TGTGCCAGCAGCTTCTACTTAGCGGGAGGGGCTCGCAATGAGCAGTTCTTC. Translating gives CASSFYLAGGARNEQFF.

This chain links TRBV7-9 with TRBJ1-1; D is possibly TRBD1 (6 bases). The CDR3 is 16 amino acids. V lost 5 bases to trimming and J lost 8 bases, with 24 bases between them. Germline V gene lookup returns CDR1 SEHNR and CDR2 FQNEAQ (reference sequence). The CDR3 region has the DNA TGTGCCAGCAGCACGCCCCAAGCCGACAGGATTATGGAAGCTTTCTTT. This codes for CASSTPQADRIMEAFF.

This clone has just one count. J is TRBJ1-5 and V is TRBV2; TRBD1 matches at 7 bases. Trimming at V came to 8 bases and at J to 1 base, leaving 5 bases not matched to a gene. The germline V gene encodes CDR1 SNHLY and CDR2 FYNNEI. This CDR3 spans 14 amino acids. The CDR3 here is CASRRQGSNQPQHF. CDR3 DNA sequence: TGTGCCAGCCGTCGACAGGGAAGCAATCAGCCCCAGCATTTT.

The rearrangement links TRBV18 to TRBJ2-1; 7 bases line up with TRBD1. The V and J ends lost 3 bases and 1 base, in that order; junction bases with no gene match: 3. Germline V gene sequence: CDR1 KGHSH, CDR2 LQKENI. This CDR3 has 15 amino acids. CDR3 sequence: CASSPGQESYNEQFF. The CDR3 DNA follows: TGTGCCAGCTCACCCGGACAGGAGTCCTACAATGAGCAGTTCTTC.

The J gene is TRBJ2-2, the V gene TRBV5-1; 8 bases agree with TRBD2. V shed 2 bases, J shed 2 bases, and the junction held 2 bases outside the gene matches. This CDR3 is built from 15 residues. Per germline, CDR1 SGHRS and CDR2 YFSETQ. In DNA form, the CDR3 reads TGCGCCAGCAGCTTCGGGACTAGAAACACCGGGGAGCTGTTTTTT. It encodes CASSFGTRNTGELFF.

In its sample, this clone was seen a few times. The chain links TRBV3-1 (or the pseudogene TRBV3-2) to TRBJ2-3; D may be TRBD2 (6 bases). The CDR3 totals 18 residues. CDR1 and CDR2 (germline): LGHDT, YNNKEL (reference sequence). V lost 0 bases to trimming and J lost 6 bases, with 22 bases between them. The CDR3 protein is CASSQDGRGVGGADTQYF. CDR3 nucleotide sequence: TGTGCCAGCAGCCAAGACGGTCGGGGCGTCGGGGGAGCGGATACGCAGTATTTT.